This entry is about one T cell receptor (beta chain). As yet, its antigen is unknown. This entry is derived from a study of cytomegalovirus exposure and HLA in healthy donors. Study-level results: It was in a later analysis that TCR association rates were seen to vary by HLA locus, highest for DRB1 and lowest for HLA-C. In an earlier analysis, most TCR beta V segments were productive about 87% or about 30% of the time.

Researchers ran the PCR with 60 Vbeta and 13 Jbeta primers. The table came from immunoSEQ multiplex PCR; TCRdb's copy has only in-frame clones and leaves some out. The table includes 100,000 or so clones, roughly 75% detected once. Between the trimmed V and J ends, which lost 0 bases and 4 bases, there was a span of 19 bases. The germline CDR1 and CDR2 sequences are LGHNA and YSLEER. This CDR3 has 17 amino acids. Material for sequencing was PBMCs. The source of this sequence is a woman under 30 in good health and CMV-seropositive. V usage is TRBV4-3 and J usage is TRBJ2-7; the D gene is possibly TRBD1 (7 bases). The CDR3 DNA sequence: TGCGCCAGCAGCCAAGATGCAGGGGGAGCGGGCAGATACGAGCAGTACTTC. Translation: CASSQDAGGAGRYEQYF.